This T cell receptor beta chain was profiled in a study of blood T cell repertoires in COVID-19. The CDR3 has 15 residues. V shed 1 base and J shed 1 base, with 12 bases lying between them. The germline V gene encodes CDR1 SGDLS and CDR2 YYNGEE. Clones were sequenced by immunoSEQ multiplex PCR, and TCRdb holds only the in-frame ones, with some missing. The sample has about 35,000 clones, 88% seen once. This sequence originates from a human donor in a cohort sampled during active COVID-19. The J gene is TRBJ2-7, the V gene TRBV9; maybe TRBD1 (5 bases). The specimen was peripheral blood. CDR3 region: CASSVSSDRSYEQYF. The CDR3 DNA reads TGTGCCAGCAGCGTAAGTTCTGACAGATCCTACGAGCAGTACTTC.